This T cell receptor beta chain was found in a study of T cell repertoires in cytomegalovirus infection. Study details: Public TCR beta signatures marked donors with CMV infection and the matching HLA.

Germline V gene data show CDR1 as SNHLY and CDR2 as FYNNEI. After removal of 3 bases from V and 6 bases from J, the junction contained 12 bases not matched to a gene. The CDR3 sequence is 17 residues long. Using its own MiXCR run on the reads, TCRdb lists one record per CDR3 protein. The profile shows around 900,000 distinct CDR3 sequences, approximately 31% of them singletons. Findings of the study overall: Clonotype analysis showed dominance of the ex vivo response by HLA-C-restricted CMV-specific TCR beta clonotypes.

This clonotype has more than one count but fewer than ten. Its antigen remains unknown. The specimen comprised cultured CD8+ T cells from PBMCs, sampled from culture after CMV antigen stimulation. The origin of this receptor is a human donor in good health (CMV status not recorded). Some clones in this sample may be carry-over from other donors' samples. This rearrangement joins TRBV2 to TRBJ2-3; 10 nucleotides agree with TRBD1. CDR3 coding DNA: TGTGCCAGCAGTGATCCTCGGGACAGGGGAAATTTGGATACGCAGTATTTT. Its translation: CASSDPRDRGNLDTQYF.